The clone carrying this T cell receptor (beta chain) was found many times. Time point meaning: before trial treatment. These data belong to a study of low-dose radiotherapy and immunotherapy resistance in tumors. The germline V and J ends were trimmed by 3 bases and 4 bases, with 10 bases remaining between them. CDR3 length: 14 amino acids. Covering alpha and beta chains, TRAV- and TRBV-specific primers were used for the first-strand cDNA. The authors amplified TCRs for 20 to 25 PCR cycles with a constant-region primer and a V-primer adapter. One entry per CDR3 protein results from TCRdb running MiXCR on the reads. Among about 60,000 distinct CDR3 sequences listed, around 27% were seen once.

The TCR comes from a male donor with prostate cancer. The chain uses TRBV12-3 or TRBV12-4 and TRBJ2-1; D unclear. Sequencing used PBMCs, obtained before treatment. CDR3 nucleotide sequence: TGTGCCAGCAGTTTGGGTCGGGCTTACAATGAGCAGTTCTTC. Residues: CASSLGRAYNEQFF.